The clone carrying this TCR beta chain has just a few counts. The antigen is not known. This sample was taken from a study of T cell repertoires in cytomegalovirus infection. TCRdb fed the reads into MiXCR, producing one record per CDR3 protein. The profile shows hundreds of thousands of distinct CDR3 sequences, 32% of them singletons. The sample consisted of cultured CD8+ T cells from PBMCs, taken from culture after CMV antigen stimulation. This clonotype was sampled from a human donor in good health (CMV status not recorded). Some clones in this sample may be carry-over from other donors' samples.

CDR3 loop: CASSQDLFPTTNYGYTF. The CDR3 bases are TGCGCCAGCAGCCAAGATCTTTTTCCCACCACTAACTATGGCTACACCTTC. V is TRBV4-1 and J is TRBJ1-2; D is unclear. This CDR3 region has 17 residues. Germline V gives CDR1 MGHRA, CDR2 YSYEKL. Trimming removed 0 bases at V and 0 bases at J, with 14 bases between.